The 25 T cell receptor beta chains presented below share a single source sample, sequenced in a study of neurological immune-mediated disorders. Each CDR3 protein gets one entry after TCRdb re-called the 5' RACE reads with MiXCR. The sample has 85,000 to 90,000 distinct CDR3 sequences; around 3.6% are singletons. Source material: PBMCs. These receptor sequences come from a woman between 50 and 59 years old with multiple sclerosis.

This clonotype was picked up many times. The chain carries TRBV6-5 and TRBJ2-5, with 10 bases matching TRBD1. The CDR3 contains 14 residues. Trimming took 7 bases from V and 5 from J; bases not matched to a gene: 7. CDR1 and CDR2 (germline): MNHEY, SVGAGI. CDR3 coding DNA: TGTGCCAGCAAGGAGACAGGGGGCACCGAGACCCAGTACTTC. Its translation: CASKETGGTETQYF.

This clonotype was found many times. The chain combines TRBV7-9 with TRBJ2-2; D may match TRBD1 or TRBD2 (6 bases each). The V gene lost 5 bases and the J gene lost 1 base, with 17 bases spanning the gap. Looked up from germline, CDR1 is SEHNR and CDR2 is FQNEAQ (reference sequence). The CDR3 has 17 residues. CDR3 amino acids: CASSGLPGAENTGELFF. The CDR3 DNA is TGTGCCAGCAGCGGACTACCGGGGGCGGAGAACACCGGGGAGCTGTTTTTT. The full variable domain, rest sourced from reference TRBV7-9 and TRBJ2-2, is DTGVSQNPRHKITKRGQNVTFRCDPISEHNRLYWYRQTLGQGPEFLTYFQNEAQLEKSRLLSDRFSAERPKGSFSTLEIQRTEQGDSAMYLCASSGLPGAENTGELFFGEGSRLTVL.

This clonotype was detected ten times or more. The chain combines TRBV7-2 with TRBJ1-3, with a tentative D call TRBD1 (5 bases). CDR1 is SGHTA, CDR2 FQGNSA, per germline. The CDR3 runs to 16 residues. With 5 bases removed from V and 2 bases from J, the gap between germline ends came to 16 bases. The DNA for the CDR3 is TGTGCCAGCAGCCCGGGCCCAGACAGAACTGGAAACACCATATATTTT. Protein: CASSPGPDRTGNTIYF.

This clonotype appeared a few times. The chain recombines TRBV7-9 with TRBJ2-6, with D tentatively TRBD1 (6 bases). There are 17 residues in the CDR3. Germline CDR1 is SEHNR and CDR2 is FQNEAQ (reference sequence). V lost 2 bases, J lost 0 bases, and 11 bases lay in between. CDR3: CASSLTGQSSGANVLTF. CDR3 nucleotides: TGTGCCAGCAGCTTAACCGGACAGAGCTCTGGGGCCAACGTCCTGACTTTC.

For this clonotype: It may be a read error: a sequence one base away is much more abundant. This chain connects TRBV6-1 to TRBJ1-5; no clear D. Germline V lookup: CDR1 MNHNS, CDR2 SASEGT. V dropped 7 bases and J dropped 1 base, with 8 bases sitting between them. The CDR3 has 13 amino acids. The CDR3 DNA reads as TGTGCCAGCATTGGGGAGAGCAATCAGCCCCAGCATTTT. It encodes CASIGESNQPQHF.

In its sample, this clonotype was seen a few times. The CDR3 region has the DNA TGTGCCATTGCAGACAGGGCGGGTCAGCCCCAGCATTTT. Translating it yields CAIADRAGQPQHF. This chain uses TRBV15 with TRBJ1-5; 7 bases align to TRBD1. CDR3 length equals 13 residues. Germline lookup yields CDR1 LNHNV and CDR2 YYDKDF (reference sequence). Trimming cost V 10 bases and J 6 bases; bases outside gene matches: 9.

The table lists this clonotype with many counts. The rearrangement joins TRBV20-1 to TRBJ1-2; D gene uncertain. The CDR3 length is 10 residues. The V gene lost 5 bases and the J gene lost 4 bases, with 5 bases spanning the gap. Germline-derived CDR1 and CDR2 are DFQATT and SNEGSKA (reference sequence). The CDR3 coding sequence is TGCAGTGCTCCTCCCTATGGCTACACCTTC. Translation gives CSAPPYGYTF.

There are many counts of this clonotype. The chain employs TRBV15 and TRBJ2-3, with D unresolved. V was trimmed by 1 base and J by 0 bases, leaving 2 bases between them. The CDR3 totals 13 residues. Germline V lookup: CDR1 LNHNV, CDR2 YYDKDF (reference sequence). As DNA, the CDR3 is TGTGCCACCAGCAGAGGTAGCACAGATACGCAGTATTTT. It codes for CATSRGSTDTQYF.

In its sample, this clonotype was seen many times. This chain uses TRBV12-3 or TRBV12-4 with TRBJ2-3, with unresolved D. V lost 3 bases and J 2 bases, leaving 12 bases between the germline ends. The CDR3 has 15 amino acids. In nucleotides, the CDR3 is TGTGCCAGCAGTTTTATCGACGGTAACACAGATACGCAGTATTTT. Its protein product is CASSFIDGNTDTQYF.

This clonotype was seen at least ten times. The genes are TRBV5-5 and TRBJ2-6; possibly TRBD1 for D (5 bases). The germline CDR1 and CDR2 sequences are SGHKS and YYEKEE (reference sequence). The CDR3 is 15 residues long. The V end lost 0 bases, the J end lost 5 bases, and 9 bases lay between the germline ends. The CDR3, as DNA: TGTGCCAGCAGCTTGGATGGGGCGAGGGCCAACGTCCTGACTTTC. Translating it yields CASSLDGARANVLTF.

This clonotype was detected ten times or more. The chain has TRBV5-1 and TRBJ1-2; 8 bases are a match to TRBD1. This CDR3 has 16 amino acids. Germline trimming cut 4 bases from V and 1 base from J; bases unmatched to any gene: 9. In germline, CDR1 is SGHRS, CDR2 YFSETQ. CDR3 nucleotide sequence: TGCGCCAGCAGCCTAAATGGACAGGGAAATAACTATGGCTACACCTTC. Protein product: CASSLNGQGNNYGYTF. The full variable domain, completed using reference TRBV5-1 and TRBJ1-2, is KAGVTQTPRYLIKTRGQQVTLSCSPISGHRSVSWYQQTPGQGLQFLFEYFSETQRNKGNFPGRFSGRQFSNSRSEMNVSTLELGDSALYLCASSLNGQGNNYGYTFGSGTRLTVV.

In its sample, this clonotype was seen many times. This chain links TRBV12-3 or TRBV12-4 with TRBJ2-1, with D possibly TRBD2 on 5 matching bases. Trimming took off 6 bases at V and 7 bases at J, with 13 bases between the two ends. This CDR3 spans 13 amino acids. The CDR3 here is CASSRLGGNEQFF. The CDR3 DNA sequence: TGTGCCAGCAGCCGCCTTGGAGGAAATGAGCAGTTCTTC.

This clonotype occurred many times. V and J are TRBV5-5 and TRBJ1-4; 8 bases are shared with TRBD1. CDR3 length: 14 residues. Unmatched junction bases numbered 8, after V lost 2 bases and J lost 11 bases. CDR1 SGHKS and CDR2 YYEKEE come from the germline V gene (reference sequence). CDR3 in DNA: TGTGCCAGCAGCTTAGTGGCAGGGGGCATTAAACTGTTTTTT. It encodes CASSLVAGGIKLFF.

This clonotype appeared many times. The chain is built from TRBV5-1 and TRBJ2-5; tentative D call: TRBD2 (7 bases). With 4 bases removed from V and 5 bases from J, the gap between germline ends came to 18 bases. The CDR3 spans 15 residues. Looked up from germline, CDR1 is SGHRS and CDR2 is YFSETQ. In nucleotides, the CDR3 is TGCGCCAGCAGCGGGGAGGGGGGCTCCGTTGAGACCCAGTACTTC. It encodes CASSGEGGSVETQYF.

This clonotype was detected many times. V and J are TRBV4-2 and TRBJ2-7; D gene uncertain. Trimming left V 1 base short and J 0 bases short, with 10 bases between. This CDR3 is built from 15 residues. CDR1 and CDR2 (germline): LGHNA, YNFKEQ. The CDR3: CASSQATGSSYEQYF. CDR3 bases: TGTGCCAGCAGCCAAGCGACGGGCAGCTCCTACGAGCAGTACTTC.

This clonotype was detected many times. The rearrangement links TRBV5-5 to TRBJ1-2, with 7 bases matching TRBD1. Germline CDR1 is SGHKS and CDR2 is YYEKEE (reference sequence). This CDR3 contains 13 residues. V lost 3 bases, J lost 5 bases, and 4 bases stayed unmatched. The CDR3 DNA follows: TGTGCCAGCAGCTCGACAGGGATGTATGGCTACACCTTC. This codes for CASSSTGMYGYTF.

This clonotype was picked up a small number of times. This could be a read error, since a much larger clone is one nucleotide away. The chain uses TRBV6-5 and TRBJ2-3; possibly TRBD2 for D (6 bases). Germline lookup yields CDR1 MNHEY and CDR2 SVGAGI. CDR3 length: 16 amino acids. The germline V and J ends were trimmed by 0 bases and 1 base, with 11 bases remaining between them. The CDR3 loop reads CASSYSSGVRTDTQYF. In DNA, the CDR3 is TGTGCCAGCAGTTACTCTTCGGGGGTGCGCACAGATACGCAGTATTTT.

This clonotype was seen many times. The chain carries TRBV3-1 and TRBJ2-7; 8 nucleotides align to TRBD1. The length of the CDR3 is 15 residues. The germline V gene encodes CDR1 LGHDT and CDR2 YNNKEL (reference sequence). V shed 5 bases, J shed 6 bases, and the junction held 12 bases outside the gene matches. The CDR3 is CASSGPRDRGGEQYF. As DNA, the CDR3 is TGTGCCAGCAGCGGCCCACGAGACAGGGGTGGCGAGCAGTACTTC.

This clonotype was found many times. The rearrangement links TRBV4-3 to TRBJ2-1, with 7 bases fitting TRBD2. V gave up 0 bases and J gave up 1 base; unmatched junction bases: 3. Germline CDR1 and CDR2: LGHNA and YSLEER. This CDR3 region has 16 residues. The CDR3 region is CASSQDYSGSYNEQFF. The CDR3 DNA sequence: TGCGCCAGCAGCCAAGATTATAGCGGGTCCTACAATGAGCAGTTCTTC.

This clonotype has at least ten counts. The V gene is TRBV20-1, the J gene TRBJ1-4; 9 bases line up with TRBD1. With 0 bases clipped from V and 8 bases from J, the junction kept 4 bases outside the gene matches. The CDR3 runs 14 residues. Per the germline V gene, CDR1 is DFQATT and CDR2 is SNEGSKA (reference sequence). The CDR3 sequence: CSAREQGAREKLFF. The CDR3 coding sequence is TGCAGTGCTAGAGAACAGGGGGCCAGGGAAAAACTGTTTTTT.

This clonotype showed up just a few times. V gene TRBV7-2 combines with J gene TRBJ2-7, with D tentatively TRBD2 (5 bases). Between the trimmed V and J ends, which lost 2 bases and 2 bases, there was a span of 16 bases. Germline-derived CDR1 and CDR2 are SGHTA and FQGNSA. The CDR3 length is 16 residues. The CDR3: CASSLSERLETYEQYF. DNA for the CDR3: TGTGCCAGCAGCTTATCTGAGCGGCTGGAGACCTACGAGCAGTACTTC.

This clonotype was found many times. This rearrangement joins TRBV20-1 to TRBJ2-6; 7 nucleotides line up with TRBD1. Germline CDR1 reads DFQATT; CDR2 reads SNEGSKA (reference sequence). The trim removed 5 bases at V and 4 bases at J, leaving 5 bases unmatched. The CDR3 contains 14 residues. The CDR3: CSAHRGAGANVLTF. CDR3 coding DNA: TGCAGTGCTCACAGGGGTGCAGGGGCCAACGTCCTGACTTTC.

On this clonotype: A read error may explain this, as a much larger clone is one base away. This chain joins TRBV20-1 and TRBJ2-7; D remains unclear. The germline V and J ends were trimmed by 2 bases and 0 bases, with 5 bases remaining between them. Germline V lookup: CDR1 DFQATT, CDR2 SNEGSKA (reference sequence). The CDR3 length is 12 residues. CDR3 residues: CSARKGSYEQYF. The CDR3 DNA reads TGCAGTGCTAGAAAGGGCTCCTACGAGCAGTACTTC.

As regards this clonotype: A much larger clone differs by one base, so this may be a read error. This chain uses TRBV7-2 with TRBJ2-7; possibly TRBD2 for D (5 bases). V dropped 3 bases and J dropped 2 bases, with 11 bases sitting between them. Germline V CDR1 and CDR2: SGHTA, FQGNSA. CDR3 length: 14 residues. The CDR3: CASSFTASPYEQYF. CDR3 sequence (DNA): TGTGCCAGCAGCTTTACGGCTAGCCCCTACGAGCAGTACTTC.

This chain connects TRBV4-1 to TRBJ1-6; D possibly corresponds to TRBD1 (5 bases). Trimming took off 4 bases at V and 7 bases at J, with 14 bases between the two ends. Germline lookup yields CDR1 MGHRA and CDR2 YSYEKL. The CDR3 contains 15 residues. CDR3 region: CASSRERGRNSPLHF. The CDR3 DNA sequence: TGCGCCAGCAGCCGGGAAAGGGGCAGGAATTCACCCCTCCACTTT.